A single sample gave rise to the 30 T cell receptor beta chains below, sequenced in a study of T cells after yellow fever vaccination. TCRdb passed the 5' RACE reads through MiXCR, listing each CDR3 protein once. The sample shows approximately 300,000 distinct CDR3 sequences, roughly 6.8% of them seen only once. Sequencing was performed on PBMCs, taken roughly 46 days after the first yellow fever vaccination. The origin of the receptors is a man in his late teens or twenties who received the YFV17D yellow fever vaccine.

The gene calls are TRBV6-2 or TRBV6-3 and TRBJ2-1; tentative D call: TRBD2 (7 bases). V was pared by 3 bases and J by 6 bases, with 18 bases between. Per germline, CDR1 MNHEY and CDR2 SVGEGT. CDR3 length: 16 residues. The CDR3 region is CASSYSQWGGRNEQFF. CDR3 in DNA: TGTGCCAGCAGTTATTCTCAGTGGGGGGGCCGCAATGAGCAGTTCTTC.

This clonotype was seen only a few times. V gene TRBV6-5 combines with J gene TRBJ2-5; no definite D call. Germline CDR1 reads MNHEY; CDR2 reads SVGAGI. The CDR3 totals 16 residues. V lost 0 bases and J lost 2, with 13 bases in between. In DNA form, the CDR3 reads TGTGCCAGCAGTTACTCGAGATTCGAATTACAAGAGACCCAGTACTTC. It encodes CASSYSRFELQETQYF.

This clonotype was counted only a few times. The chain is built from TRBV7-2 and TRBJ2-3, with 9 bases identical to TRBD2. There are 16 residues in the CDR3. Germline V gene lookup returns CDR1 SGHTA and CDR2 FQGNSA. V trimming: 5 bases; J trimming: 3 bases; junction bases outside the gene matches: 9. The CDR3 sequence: CASSPGAGGLTDTQYF. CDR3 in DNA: TGTGCCAGCAGCCCCGGAGCGGGGGGCCTAACAGATACGCAGTATTTT.

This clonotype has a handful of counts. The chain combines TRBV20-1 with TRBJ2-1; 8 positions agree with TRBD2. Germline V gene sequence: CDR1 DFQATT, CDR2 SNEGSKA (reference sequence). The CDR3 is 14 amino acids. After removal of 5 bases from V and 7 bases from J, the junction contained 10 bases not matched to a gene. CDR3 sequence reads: CSALTGGPVNEQFF. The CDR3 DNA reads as TGCAGTGCTTTGACGGGGGGGCCAGTTAATGAGCAGTTCTTC.

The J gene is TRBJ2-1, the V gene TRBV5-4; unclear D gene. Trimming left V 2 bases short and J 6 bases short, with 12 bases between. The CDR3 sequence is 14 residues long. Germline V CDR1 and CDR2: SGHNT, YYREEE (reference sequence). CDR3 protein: CASSFAAEANEQFF. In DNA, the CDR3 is TGTGCCAGCAGCTTCGCAGCCGAGGCCAATGAGCAGTTCTTC.

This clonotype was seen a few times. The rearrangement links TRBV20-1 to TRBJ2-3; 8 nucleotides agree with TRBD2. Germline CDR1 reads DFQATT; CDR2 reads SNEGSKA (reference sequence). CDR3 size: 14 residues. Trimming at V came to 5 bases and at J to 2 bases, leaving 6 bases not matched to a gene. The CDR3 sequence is CSAPLAGPTDTQYF. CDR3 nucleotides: TGCAGTGCTCCATTAGCGGGGCCCACAGATACGCAGTATTTT.

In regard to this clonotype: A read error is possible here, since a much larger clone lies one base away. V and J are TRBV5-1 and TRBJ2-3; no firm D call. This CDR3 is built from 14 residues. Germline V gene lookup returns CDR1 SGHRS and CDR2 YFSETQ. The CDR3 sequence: CTSSFSQDTDTQYF. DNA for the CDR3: TGCACCAGCAGCTTCTCCCAAGACACAGATACGCAGTATTTT.

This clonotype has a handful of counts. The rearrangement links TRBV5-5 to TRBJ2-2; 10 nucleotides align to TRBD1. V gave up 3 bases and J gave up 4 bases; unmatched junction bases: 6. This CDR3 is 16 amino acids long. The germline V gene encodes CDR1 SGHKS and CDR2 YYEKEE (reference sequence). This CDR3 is CASSSSGTGVTGELFF. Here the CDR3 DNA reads TGTGCCAGCAGCTCATCCGGGACAGGGGTCACCGGGGAGCTGTTTTTT.

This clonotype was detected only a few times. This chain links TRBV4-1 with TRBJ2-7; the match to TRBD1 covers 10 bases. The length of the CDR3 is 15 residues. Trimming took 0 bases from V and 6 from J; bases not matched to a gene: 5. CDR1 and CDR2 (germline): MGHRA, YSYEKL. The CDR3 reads CASSQDSGQGREQYF. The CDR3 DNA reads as TGCGCCAGCAGCCAAGATTCGGGACAGGGGCGCGAGCAGTACTTC.

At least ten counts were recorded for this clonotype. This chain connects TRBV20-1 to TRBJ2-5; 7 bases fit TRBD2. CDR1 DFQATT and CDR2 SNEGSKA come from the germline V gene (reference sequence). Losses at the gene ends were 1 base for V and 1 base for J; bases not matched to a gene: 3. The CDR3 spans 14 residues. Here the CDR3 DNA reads TGCAGTGCTAGAGCGGGGGGTGTCCAAGAGACCCAGTACTTC. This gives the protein CSARAGGVQETQYF.

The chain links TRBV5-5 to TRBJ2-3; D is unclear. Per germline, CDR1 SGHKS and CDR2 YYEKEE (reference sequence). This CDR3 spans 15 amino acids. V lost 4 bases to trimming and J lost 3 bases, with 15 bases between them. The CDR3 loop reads CASSTTEMGTDTQYF. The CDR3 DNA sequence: TGTGCCAGCAGCACTACGGAAATGGGGACAGATACGCAGTATTTT.

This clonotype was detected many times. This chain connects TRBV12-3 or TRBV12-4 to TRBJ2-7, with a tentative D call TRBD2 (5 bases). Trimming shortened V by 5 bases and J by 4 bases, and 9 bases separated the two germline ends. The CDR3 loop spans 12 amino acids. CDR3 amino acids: CASSPEAYEQYF. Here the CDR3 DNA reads TGTGCCAGCAGTCCGGAGGCGTACGAGCAGTACTTC.

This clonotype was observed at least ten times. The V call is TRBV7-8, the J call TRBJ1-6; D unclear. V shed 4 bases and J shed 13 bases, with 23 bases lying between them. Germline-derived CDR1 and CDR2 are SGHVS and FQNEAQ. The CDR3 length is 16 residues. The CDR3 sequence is CASSSQNYRATGPLHF. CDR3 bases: TGTGCCAGCAGCTCCCAAAATTACCGGGCAACGGGGCCCCTCCACTTT.

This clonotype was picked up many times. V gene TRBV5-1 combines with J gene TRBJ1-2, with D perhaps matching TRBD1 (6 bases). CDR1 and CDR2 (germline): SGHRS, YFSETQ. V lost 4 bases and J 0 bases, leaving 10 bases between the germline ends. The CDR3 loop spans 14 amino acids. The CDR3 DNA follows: TGCGCCAGCAGCCTGGACAGCCCTAACTATGGCTACACCTTC. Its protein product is CASSLDSPNYGYTF. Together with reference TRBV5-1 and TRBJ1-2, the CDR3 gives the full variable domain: KAGVTQTPRYLIKTRGQQVTLSCSPISGHRSVSWYQQTPGQGLQFLFEYFSETQRNKGNFPGRFSGRQFSNSRSEMNVSTLELGDSALYLCASSLDSPNYGYTFGSGTRLTVV.

The CDR3: CASKGLAGGGTQYF. The CDR3 bases are TGTGCCAGCAAAGGACTAGCGGGGGGTGGGACCCAGTACTTC. The chain recombines TRBV6-1 with TRBJ2-5, with TRBD2 matching 14 bases. The V gene's germline CDR1 is MNHNS and CDR2 SASEGT. The CDR3 consists of 14 residues. V lost 7 bases, J lost 7 bases, and 5 bases stayed unmatched.

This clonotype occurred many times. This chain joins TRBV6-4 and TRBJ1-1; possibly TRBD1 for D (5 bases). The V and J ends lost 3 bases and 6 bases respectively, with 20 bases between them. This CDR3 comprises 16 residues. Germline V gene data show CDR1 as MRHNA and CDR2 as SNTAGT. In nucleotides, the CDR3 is TGTGCCAGCAGTGAAGGAGAAGGGGCCGGGCACGCTGAAGCTTTCTTT. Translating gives CASSEGEGAGHAEAFF.

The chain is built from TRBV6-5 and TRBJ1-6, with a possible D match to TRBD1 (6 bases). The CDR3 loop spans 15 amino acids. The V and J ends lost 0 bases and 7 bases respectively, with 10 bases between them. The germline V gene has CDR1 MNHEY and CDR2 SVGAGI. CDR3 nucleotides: TGTGCCAGCAGTTACTCGACAGGCGGCAATTCACCCCTCCACTTT. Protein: CASSYSTGGNSPLHF.

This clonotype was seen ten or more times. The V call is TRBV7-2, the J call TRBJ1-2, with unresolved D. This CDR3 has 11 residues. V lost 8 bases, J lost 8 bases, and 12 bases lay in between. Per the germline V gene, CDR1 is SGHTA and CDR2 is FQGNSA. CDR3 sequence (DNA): TGTGCCAGCGGAAGGAGGGCGGGCTACACCTTC. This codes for CASGRRAGYTF.

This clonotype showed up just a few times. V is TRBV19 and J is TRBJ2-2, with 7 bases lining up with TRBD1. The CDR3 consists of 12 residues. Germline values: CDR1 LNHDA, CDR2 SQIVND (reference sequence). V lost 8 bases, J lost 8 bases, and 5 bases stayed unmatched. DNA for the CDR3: TGTGCCAGTTCCCAGGGGGATGGGGAGCTGTTTTTT. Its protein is CASSQGDGELFF.

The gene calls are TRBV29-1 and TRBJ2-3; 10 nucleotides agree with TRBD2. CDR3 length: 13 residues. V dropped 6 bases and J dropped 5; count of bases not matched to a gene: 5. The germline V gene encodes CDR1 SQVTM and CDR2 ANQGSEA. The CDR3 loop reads CSVTSGDEDTQYF. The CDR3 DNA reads TGCAGCGTAACTAGCGGGGACGAAGATACGCAGTATTTT.

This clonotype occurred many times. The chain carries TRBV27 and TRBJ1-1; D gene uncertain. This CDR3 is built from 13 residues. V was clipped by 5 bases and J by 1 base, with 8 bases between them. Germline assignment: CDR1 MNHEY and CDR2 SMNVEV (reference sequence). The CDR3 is CASSRYENTEAFF. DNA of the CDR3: TGTGCCAGCAGTCGGTATGAGAACACTGAAGCTTTCTTT.

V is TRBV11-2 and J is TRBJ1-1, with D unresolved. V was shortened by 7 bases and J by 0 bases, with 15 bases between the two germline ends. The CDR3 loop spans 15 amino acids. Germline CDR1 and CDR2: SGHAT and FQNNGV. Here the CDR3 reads CASNPGGLLNTEAFF. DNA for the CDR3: TGTGCCAGCAACCCCGGAGGGCTTCTGAACACTGAAGCTTTCTTT.

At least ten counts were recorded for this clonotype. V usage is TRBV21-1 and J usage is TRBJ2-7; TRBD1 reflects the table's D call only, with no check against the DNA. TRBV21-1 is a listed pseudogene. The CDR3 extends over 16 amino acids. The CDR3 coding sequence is TGTGCCAGCAGCATTGGGACAGGGAAGAGGTACTACGAGCAGTACTTC. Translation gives CASSIGTGKRYYEQYF.

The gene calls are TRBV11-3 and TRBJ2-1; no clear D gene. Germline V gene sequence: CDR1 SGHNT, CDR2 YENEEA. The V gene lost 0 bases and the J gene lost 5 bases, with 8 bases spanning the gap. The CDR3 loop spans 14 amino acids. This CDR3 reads CASSLDPGHNEQFF. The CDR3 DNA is TGTGCCAGCAGCTTAGATCCGGGTCACAATGAGCAGTTCTTC.

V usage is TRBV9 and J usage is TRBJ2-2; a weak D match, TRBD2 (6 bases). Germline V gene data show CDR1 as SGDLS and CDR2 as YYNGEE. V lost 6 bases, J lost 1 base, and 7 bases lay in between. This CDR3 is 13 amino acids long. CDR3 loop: CASMGGNTGELFF. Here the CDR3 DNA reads TGTGCCAGCATGGGGGGGAACACCGGGGAGCTGTTTTTT.

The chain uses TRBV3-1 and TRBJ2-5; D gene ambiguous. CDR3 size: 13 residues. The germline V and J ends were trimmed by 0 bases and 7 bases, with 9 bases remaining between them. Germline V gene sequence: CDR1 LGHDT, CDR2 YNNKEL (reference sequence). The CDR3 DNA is TGTGCCAGCAGCCAAGAGCCGTCCGGGACCCAGTACTTC. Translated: CASSQEPSGTQYF.

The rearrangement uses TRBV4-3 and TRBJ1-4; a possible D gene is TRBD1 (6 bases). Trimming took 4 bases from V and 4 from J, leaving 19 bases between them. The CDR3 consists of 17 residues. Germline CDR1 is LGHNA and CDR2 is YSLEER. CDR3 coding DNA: TGCGCCAGCAGCCTAGAGATCGGACAAGGGGGTAATGAAAAACTGTTTTTT. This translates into CASSLEIGQGGNEKLFF.

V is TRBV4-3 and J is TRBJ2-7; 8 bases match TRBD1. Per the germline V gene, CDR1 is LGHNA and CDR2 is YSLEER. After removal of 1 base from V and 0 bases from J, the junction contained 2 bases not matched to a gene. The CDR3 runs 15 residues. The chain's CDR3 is CASSQGGTGSYEQYF. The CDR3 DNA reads TGCGCCAGCAGCCAAGGGGGGACAGGCTCCTACGAGCAGTACTTC.

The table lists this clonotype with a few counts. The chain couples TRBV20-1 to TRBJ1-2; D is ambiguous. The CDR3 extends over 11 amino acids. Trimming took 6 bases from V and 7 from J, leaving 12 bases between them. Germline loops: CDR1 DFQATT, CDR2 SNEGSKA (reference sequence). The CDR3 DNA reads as TGCAGTGCCAGCGCCCCCGGTGGCTACACCTTC. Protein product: CSASAPGGYTF.

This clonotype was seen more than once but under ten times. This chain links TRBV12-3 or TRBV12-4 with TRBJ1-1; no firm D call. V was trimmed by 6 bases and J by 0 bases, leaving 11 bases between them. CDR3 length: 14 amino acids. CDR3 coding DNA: TGTGCCAGCAGGCCCTCCACTGTGAACACTGAAGCTTTCTTT. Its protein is CASRPSTVNTEAFF.